This T cell receptor beta chain comes out of a study of vaccination and CD4 T cells after COVID-19 (dated by TCRdb to the early 2020s). Regarding the research as a whole: The convalescent cohort included six males and four females, with two Hispanic individuals, seven Caucasians, two Asians and one multiracial person. In roughly nine COVID-19 convalescent patients and 4 infection-naive healthy vaccine recipients, the spike-specific CD4+ TCR repertoire before mRNA vaccination was compared with the repertoire after mRNA vaccination. Post-vaccine blood samples were obtained a median of about 70 days after the second vaccine dose, with a range of roughly 13 to 250 days. Post-COVID blood samples were collected from convalescent patients a median of about 92 days after diagnosis, with a range of about 35 to 170 days. The cultures were stimulated with overlapping spike peptide pools from SARS-CoV-2 and from the common cold coronaviruses HCoV-NL63, HCoV-OC43 and HCoV-229E. In control cultures, a CEFX viral epitope pool was used as positive control, an HIV-1 Nef peptide pool was used as negative control, or no peptide was added. Two doses of either the Pfizer-BioNTech BNT162b2 vaccine (n=8) or the Moderna mRNA-1273 vaccine (n=2) were administered to participants. Points the paper makes about the study in general: In convalescent patients, nearly all vaccine-specific clones (304 of 307) were found to be mono-reactive for SARS-CoV-2 spike rather than cross-reactive with common cold coronaviruses. In convalescent patients, a median around 84% of post-vaccine SARS-CoV-2-reactive clones were detected only after vaccination, and vaccine-specific priming was suggested by this finding. Only a relatively small number of convalescent patients were included in the study, and early timepoints following natural infection were not analyzed. Although the median number of SARS-CoV-2-reactive clonotypes went up from some 23 after infection to around 39 after vaccination, the increase was not significant.

This sample's treatment or condition label indicates: roughly 10-day PBMC culture with coronavirus spike peptide pools or control peptides (ViraFEST assay). The study used the ViraFEST assay, which expanded antigen-specific T cells with peptide pools and then identified expanded clonotypes by TCR sequencing. Negative nucleocapsid antibody tests before and after vaccination confirmed that the healthy vaccine recipients had no prior SARS-CoV-2 infection. About 1.8 million PBMCs per well were cultured in IMDM with roughly 5% human AB serum and 7.5 to 10 IU/ml IL-2, plus 10 ug/ml peptide pools. On days 3 and 7, half of the culture medium was replaced with fresh IL-2-containing medium. After 10 to 11 days of culture, CD4+ T cells were isolated by negative selection with the EasySep CD4+ T cell isolation kit. PBMCs were separated from whole blood using Ficoll-Paque Plus gradient centrifugation and then either used fresh or cryopreserved at -140C. Culture conditions were generally each tested in triplicate wells.

V is reduced by 0 bases and J by 1 base, leaving a spacing of 10 bases between them. The CDR3 has 15 amino acids, counting the end cysteine and phenylalanine. The entry retains the CDR3 DNA only, 45 bases that are in frame from base 1. CDR1 and CDR2 are drawn from the germline V gene (reference sequence): DFQATT, SNEGSKA. This clonotype appeared a few times. Its recognized antigen is unknown. The input lacks base qualities; no much larger clone sits a single base away. Receptors were amplified or captured by PCR. At the Johns Hopkins FTIC core, DNA from the cultured CD4+ T cells underwent TCR sequencing with the Oncomine TCR Beta short-read assay. The QIAamp micro DNA kit was used to extract genomic DNA from the cultured CD4+ T cells. Oncomine TCR Beta libraries from cultured CD4+ T cells were pooled using unique dual indexes and sequenced on an Illumina iSeq 100. On the authors' methods: Non-productive sequences were removed, and CDR3s that did not start with C, did not end with F or W, or were shorter than 7 amino acids were discarded. Antigen-specific clonotypes were identified using the MANAFEST web application through comparison of peptide-stimulated wells with reference and other culture wells. For a clone to be called positive, the clone needed an FDR below 0.05, an odds ratio above 5, and a productive frequency above 0.1% in at least two of three replicate wells. Clonotypes that were significantly expanded in both SARS-CoV-2 spike wells and at least one common cold coronavirus spike condition were defined as cross-reactive. CDR3 homology was assessed with Levenshtein distances (stringdist) and unrooted phylogenetic trees (ape) in R version 3.6.1. The public sequencing data were trimmed at Q25 with fastp and processed into clonotypes with MiXCR by TCRdb, which kept only in-frame beta chains. Every CDR3 protein is listed once, alongside the most common genes and DNA of its rows. These V and J calls are TCRdb output, not the study's own analysis. This sample is represented by about 15,000 distinct CDR3 sequences; about a fifth of them were singletons. The ten largest clonotypes hold roughly 12% of the sample.

The sample here was CD4+ T cells from blood, cultured in vitro, taken before SARS-CoV-2 vaccination. This receptor chain uses TRBV20-1 and TRBJ2-4; a tentative D match to TRBD1 spans 7 bases. The receptor's source is a human donor who received a COVID-19 vaccine. The CDR3 region has the sequence CSAREPGGAKNIQYF. Read as DNA, the sequence is TGCAGTGCTAGAGAACCAGGGGGGGCCAAAAACATTCAGTACTTC.